The 17 T cell receptor beta chains below all came from one sample that was sequenced in a study of blood T cell repertoires in COVID-19 (TCRdb year 2020). The method behind the library was the immunoSEQ multiplex PCR assay. TCRdb took this table from immuneACCESS and kept in-frame rearrangements with V and J called. Such tables lack part of the clones; where checked against another copy, unresolved V genes explain under half of the gap, and the rest is unexplained. A total of over 130,000 clones appear in this sample, about 86% of them only once. Of the sample, 3% to 4.5% is held by the ten largest clones. Source material: peripheral blood. These receptors were obtained from a woman aged 55-70 years with acute or convalescent COVID-19.

This chain joins TRBV4-3 and TRBJ1-1; the match to TRBD1 covers 10 bases. The CDR3 consists of 16 residues. V was pared by 0 bases and J by 10 bases, with 11 bases of the junction left unmatched. Germline assignment: CDR1 LGHNA and CDR2 YSLEER. CDR3 nucleotide sequence: TGCGCCAGCAGCCAAGATGCGGGGACAGGGGTTCTCGGAGCTTTCTTT. This translates into CASSQDAGTGVLGAFF.

The chain joins TRBV15 to TRBJ2-3; maybe TRBD2 (5 bases). Germline values: CDR1 LNHNV, CDR2 YYDKDF (reference sequence). V was clipped by 1 base and J by 1 base, with 15 bases between them. This CDR3 region has 17 residues. The CDR3 nucleotides read TGTGCCACCAGCAGAGTGACCATACGGGGAGGCACAGATACGCAGTATTTT. Protein sequence: CATSRVTIRGGTDTQYF. The full variable domain, its missing parts supplied by reference TRBV15 and TRBJ2-3, is DAMVIQNPRYQVTQFGKPVTLSCSQTLNHNVMYWYQQKSSQAPKLLFHYYDKDFNNEADTPDNFQSRRPNTSFCFLDIRSPGLGDTAMYLCATSRVTIRGGTDTQYFGPGTRLTVL.

The V and J genes are TRBV6-4 and TRBJ1-6, with 7 nucleotides matching TRBD1. The germline CDR1 and CDR2 sequences are MRHNA and SNTAGT. The V and J ends lost 3 bases and 5 bases, in that order; junction bases with no gene match: 7. There are 16 residues in the CDR3. CDR3 in amino acids: CASSEQGPRNNSPLHF. In DNA form, the CDR3 reads TGTGCCAGCAGTGAACAGGGGCCTCGGAATAATTCACCCCTCCACTTT.

This chain connects TRBV28 to TRBJ2-1; 10 bases line up with TRBD2. Trimming cost V 5 bases and J 5 bases; bases outside gene matches: 0. This CDR3 has 13 residues. The V gene's germline CDR1 is MDHEN and CDR2 SYDVKM. CDR3 sequence (DNA): TGTGCCAGCAGTGGACTAGCGGACAATGAGCAGTTCTTC. Translated: CASSGLADNEQFF.

This chain uses TRBV29-1 with TRBJ2-2, with 10 nucleotides matching TRBD2. Germline assignment: CDR1 SQVTM and CDR2 ANQGSEA. The CDR3 extends over 14 amino acids. V dropped 4 bases and J dropped 4; count of bases not matched to a gene: 3. CDR3 in amino acids: CSVGAGGPTGELFF. The CDR3 coding sequence is TGCAGCGTTGGAGCGGGAGGGCCCACCGGGGAGCTGTTTTTT.

The rearrangement links TRBV6-1 to TRBJ2-1, with a weak D call TRBD2 (6 bases). The CDR3 runs to 16 residues. With 1 base removed from V and 2 bases from J, the gap between germline ends came to 12 bases. CDR1 is MNHNS and CDR2 is SASEGT in the germline V gene. CDR3 coding DNA: TGTGCCAGCAGTGAAGACGCGGGAAAACCCTACAATGAGCAGTTCTTC. Translation: CASSEDAGKPYNEQFF.

This clone was picked up a small number of times. This chain joins TRBV19 and TRBJ2-1, with D possibly TRBD2 on 6 matching bases. Trimming left V 1 base short and J 3 bases short, with 10 bases between. The germline CDR1 and CDR2 sequences are LNHDA and SQIVND (reference sequence). This CDR3 region has 15 residues. Written as DNA, the CDR3 is TGTGCCAGTAGTATAGTACTAGCTGGCTACAATGAGCAGTTCTTC. It encodes CASSIVLAGYNEQFF.

V and J are TRBV30 and TRBJ2-2; TRBD1 might be the D (5 bases). Looked up from germline, CDR1 is GTSNPN and CDR2 is SVGIG (reference sequence). With 0 bases removed from V and 6 bases from J, the gap between germline ends came to 8 bases. This CDR3 comprises 13 residues. CDR3 bases: TGTGCCTGGAGTGTATTAGGGGCCGGGGAGCTGTTTTTT. Protein: CAWSVLGAGELFF.

V usage is TRBV27 and J usage is TRBJ2-5, with 10 positions matching TRBD2. Trimming at V came to 7 bases and at J to 5 bases, leaving 31 bases not matched to a gene. The length of the CDR3 is 22 residues. Germline lookup yields CDR1 MNHEY and CDR2 SMNVEV (reference sequence). The DNA of the CDR3 is TGTGCCAGCACCCCCTTGGCCGGAGTAAAAAGCGGGAGGGCCGCAGGTGTCGAGACCCAGTACTTC. This sequence encodes CASTPLAGVKSGRAAGVETQYF.

The V gene is TRBV4-1, the J gene TRBJ2-7, with TRBD1 matching over 7 bases. In germline, CDR1 is MGHRA, CDR2 YSYEKL. This CDR3 is built from 14 residues. Unmatched junction bases numbered 7, after V lost 3 bases and J lost 5 bases. Written as DNA, the CDR3 is TGCGCCAGCAGCCACAAGACAGGGATGAACGAGCAGTACTTC. Its translation: CASSHKTGMNEQYF.

The rearrangement links TRBV19 to TRBJ2-2, with 11 bases that match TRBD1. J was trimmed by 7 bases and V by 6 bases; bases with no gene match: 7. The CDR3 loop spans 15 amino acids. Germline CDR1 and CDR2: LNHDA and SQIVND (reference sequence). CDR3 amino acids: CASRRTGGAIGELFF. The CDR3 DNA is TGTGCCAGTAGAAGGACAGGGGGCGCGATCGGGGAGCTGTTTTTT.

V usage is TRBV5-4 and J usage is TRBJ2-7, with D perhaps TRBD1 (5 bases). This CDR3 has 14 amino acids. The germline V and J ends were trimmed by 4 bases and 2 bases, with 13 bases remaining between them. Germline V gene lookup returns CDR1 SGHNT and CDR2 YYREEE (reference sequence). For the CDR3, the DNA is TGTGCCAGCAGCCGCGACAGTTGGGCCTACGAGCAGTACTTC. It encodes CASSRDSWAYEQYF.

This chain connects TRBV5-4 to TRBJ2-7; 7 nucleotides match TRBD2. Trimming removed 0 bases from V and 0 bases from J; junction bases left unmatched: 3. Germline CDR1 and CDR2: SGHNT and YYREEE (reference sequence). The CDR3 has 15 amino acids. DNA of the CDR3: TGTGCCAGCAGCTTGGCCAGCGGGGTCTCCTACGAGCAGTACTTC. Its translation: CASSLASGVSYEQYF.

The rearrangement joins TRBV5-5 to TRBJ2-7, with TRBD2 matching over 9 bases. The V gene end was trimmed by 4 bases and the J gene end by 9 bases; junction bases not matched to a gene: 11. Germline-derived CDR1 and CDR2 are SGHKS and YYEKEE (reference sequence). The CDR3 is 14 amino acids. CDR3 amino acids: CASSRLAGGHPQYF. DNA for the CDR3: TGTGCCAGCAGCCGACTCGCGGGAGGGCATCCGCAGTACTTC.

J is TRBJ2-1 and V is TRBV7-3; D remains unclear. Germline CDR1 reads SGHTA; CDR2 reads FQGTGA. V lost 5 bases and J 2 bases, leaving 13 bases between the germline ends. The CDR3 is made up of 15 amino acids. The CDR3 here is CASSPQRSAYNEQFF. CDR3 DNA: TGTGCCAGCAGCCCTCAACGTAGTGCCTACAATGAGCAGTTCTTC.

In this sample, this clone turned up once. The chain links TRBV12-3 or TRBV12-4 to TRBJ1-2, with 11 bases lining up with TRBD1. The CDR3 extends over 13 amino acids. The ends lost 6 bases at V and 7 bases at J; junction bases unmatched: 4. CDR3 coding DNA: TGTGCCAGCAGCACCGGGACAGGGGGTGGCTACACCTTC. This encodes CASSTGTGGGYTF.

A few counts support this clone. The chain employs TRBV7-9 and TRBJ1-3, with 11 bases matching TRBD1. CDR1 and CDR2 (germline): SEHNR, FQNEAQ (reference sequence). V lost 5 bases to trimming and J lost 0 bases; unmatched junction nucleotides: 3. There are 16 residues in the CDR3. The CDR3 DNA sequence: TGTGCCAGCAGCCCTGGGACAGGGGGCTCTGGAAACACCATATATTTT. It specifies CASSPGTGGSGNTIYF.